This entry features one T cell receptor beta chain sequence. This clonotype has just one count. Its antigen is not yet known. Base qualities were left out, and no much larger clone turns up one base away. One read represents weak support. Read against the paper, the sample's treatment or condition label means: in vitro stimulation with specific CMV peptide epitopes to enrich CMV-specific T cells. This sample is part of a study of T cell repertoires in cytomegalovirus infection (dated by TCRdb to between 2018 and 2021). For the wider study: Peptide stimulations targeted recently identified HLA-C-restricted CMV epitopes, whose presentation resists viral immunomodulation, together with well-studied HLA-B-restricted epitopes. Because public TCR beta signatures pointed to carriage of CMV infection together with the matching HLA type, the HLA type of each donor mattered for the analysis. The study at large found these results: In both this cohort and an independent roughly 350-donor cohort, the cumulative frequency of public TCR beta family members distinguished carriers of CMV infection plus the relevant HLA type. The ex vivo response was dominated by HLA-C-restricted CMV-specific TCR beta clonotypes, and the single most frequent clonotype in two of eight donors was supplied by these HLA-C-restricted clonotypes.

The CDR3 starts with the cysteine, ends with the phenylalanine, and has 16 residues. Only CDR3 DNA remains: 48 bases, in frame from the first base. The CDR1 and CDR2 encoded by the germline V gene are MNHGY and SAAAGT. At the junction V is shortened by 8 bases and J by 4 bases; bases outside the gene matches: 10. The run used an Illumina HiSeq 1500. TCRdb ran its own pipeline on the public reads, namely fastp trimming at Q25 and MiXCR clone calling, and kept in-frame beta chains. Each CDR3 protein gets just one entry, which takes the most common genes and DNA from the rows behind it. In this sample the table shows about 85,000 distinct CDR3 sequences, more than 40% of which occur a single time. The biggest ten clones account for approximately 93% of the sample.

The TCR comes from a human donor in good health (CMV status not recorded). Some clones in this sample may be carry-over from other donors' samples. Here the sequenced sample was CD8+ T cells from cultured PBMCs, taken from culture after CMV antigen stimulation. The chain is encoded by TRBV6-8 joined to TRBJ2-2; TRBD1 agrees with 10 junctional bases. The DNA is TGTGCCAGCCTGCCTCGACAGGGGGCCGGCACCGGGGAGCTGTTTTTT. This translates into CASLPRQGAGTGELFF.